Shown below are 17 T cell receptor beta chains from a single sample sequenced in a study of blood T cell repertoires in COVID-19. Repertoires were generated with immunoSEQ multiplex PCR, while TCRdb's copy carries only in-frame clones and drops some. Altogether roughly 500,000 clones are present, 70% to 90% being singletons, with the ten largest covering roughly 3.2%. Sequencing was performed on peripheral blood. The receptor source for this set is a human donor in a cohort sampled during active COVID-19.

The chain links TRBV19 to TRBJ1-3, with unresolved D. Trimming left V 6 bases short and J 0 bases short, with 9 bases between. Germline CDR1 reads LNHDA; CDR2 reads SQIVND (reference sequence). CDR3 length equals 14 residues. CDR3 bases: TGTGCCAGTAGGCCGCGGGGCTCTGGAAACACCATATATTTT. Translating it yields CASRPRGSGNTIYF.

The chain couples TRBV6-5 to TRBJ2-7; TRBD2 might be the D (6 bases). The CDR3 runs 13 residues. The germline CDR1 and CDR2 sequences are MNHEY and SVGAGI. Trimming pared 5 bases from V and 2 bases from J, leaving 10 bases between. The CDR3 sequence: CASSLSGTYEQYF. The DNA for the CDR3 is TGTGCCAGCAGTCTTAGCGGTACCTACGAGCAGTACTTC.

The chain joins TRBV9 to TRBJ2-7, with D possibly being TRBD2 (5 bases). CDR3 size: 16 residues. Trimming took 3 bases from V and 6 from J, leaving 22 bases between them. The germline V gene encodes CDR1 SGDLS and CDR2 YYNGEE. The CDR3 region is CASSALDSGGDVEQYF. CDR3 nucleotide sequence: TGTGCCAGCAGCGCCCTTGACTCCGGAGGTGATGTCGAGCAGTACTTC.

The CDR3: CATGSQGVWDEQFF. CDR3 in DNA: TGTGCCACCGGTTCACAGGGAGTATGGGATGAGCAGTTCTTC. This chain joins TRBV5-4 and TRBJ2-1; D may be TRBD1 (6 bases). Germline CDR1 SGHNT, CDR2 YYREEE (reference sequence). Trimming removed 9 bases from V and 8 bases from J, with 21 bases in between. The CDR3 is 14 residues long.

V usage is TRBV19 and J usage is TRBJ2-1, with D uncertain. The CDR3 length is 11 residues. The V end was cut by 7 bases, the J end by 10 bases, with 11 bases between. CDR1 LNHDA and CDR2 SQIVND come from the germline V gene (reference sequence). CDR3 in DNA: TGTGCCAGTAACAACGTCCAGGAGCAGTTCTTC. Translation gives CASNNVQEQFF. Full variable domain (remainder filled in from reference TRBV19 and TRBJ2-1): DGGITQSPKYLFRKEGQNVTLSCEQNLNHDAMYWYRQDPGQGLRLIYYSQIVNDFQKGDIAEGYSVSREKKESFPLTVTSAQKNPTAFYLCASNNVQEQFFGPGTRLTVL.

This CDR3 is CASSPTGPTGELFF. In DNA, the CDR3 is TGTGCCAGCAGTCCAACAGGGCCAACCGGGGAGCTGTTTTTT. This sequence joins TRBV27 and TRBJ2-2; D may be TRBD1 (6 bases). Per germline, CDR1 MNHEY and CDR2 SMNVEV (reference sequence). CDR3 length equals 14 residues. Trimming cost V 5 bases and J 5 bases, with 12 bases left between them.

The V call is TRBV15, the J call TRBJ2-3; tentative D call: TRBD2 (6 bases). This CDR3 region has 16 residues. Trimming stripped 3 bases from V and 2 bases from J, with 15 bases between. CDR1 is LNHNV and CDR2 is YYDKDF in the germline V gene (reference sequence). The CDR3 nucleotides are TGTGCCACCAGCAGCTACGGGGGTCAGAACACAGATACGCAGTATTTT. Protein product: CATSSYGGQNTDTQYF.

This chain joins TRBV7-3 and TRBJ2-7, with TRBD1 matching over 9 bases. With V trimmed by 5 bases and J by 6 bases, 5 bases remained unmatched. CDR3 length: 13 residues. In germline, CDR1 is SGHTA, CDR2 FQGTGA. Written as DNA, the CDR3 is TGTGCCAGCAGCCGCGGGACAGGGACCGAGCAGTACTTC. This encodes CASSRGTGTEQYF. Together with reference TRBV7-3 and TRBJ2-7, the CDR3 gives the full variable domain: GAGVSQTPSNKVTEKGKYVELRCDPISGHTALYWYRQSLGQGPEFLIYFQGTGAADDSGLPNDRFFAVRPEGSVSTLKIQRTERGDSAVYLCASSRGTGTEQYFGPGTRLTVT.

This clone was recorded a few times. J is TRBJ2-2 and V is TRBV30; TRBD2 aligns across 12 bases. The CDR3 runs to 15 residues. From germline, CDR1 is GTSNPN and CDR2 SVGIG (reference sequence). V was clipped by 4 bases and J by 4 bases; unmatched bases: 4. Written as DNA, the CDR3 is TGTGCCTGGATGGGACTAGCGGGCTTCACCGGGGAGCTGTTTTTT. Its translation: CAWMGLAGFTGELFF. Drawing the rest from reference TRBV30 and TRBJ2-2, the complete variable domain is SQTIHQWPATLVQPVGSPLSLECTVEGTSNPNLYWYRQAAGRGLQLLFYSVGIGQISSEVPQNLSASRPQDRQFILSSKKLLLSDSGFYLCAWMGLAGFTGELFFGEGSRLTVL.

The V call is TRBV6-5, the J call TRBJ2-7, with a possible D match to TRBD2 (6 bases). Germline V gene data show CDR1 as MNHEY and CDR2 as SVGAGI. The CDR3 is 14 residues long. Trimming took 4 bases from V and 3 from J, leaving 13 bases between them. The CDR3 loop reads CASSSEPGVYEQYF. CDR3 in DNA: TGTGCCAGCAGTTCTGAGCCGGGGGTCTACGAGCAGTACTTC.

The V and J genes are TRBV5-6 and TRBJ1-5, with TRBD1 identical over 7 bases. The germline V gene has CDR1 SGHDT and CDR2 YYEEEE. The CDR3 is made up of 14 amino acids. The trim removed 5 bases at V and 9 bases at J, leaving 11 bases unmatched. The DNA of the CDR3 is TGTGCCAGCAGTGGACGAGGGGGCAGAGGGCCCCAGCATTTT. This encodes CASSGRGGRGPQHF.

This chain joins TRBV27 and TRBJ2-7, with TRBD1 identical over 10 bases. CDR3 length: 14 amino acids. With 4 bases clipped from V and 8 bases from J, the junction kept 8 bases outside the gene matches. Germline V CDR1 and CDR2: MNHEY, SMNVEV (reference sequence). The CDR3 bases are TGTGCCAGCAGTTCCGGGACAGGGGACCCCAAGCAGTACTTC. Translating gives CASSSGTGDPKQYF.

This chain uses TRBV5-1 with TRBJ1-2; TRBD1 matches at 8 bases. This CDR3 region has 15 residues. V was clipped by 7 bases and J by 3 bases; unmatched bases: 11. Per germline, CDR1 SGHRS and CDR2 YFSETQ. The CDR3 sequence is CASQLRTGTDYGYTF. The DNA for the CDR3 is TGCGCCAGCCAATTACGGACAGGGACTGACTATGGCTACACCTTC.

This sequence joins TRBV19 and TRBJ1-1, with TRBD1 identical over 7 bases. The trim removed 8 bases at V and 7 bases at J, leaving 10 bases unmatched. CDR3 length: 13 residues. Germline loops: CDR1 LNHDA, CDR2 SQIVND (reference sequence). The CDR3 region is CASGLRGIDEAFF. The DNA of the CDR3 is TGTGCCAGTGGTCTCAGGGGGATTGATGAAGCTTTCTTT.

This chain connects TRBV30 to TRBJ2-3; a weak D match, TRBD2 (6 bases). Germline CDR1 and CDR2: GTSNPN and SVGIG (reference sequence). The CDR3 totals 18 residues. Trimming left V 1 base short and J 5 bases short, with 25 bases between. CDR3 protein: CAWSAPNLIGSGGDTQYF. The CDR3 DNA is TGTGCCTGGAGTGCCCCCAACCTTATCGGTAGCGGAGGAGATACGCAGTATTTT. Full variable domain (missing parts from reference TRBV30 and TRBJ2-3): SQTIHQWPATLVQPVGSPLSLECTVEGTSNPNLYWYRQAAGRGLQLLFYSVGIGQISSEVPQNLSASRPQDRQFILSSKKLLLSDSGFYLCAWSAPNLIGSGGDTQYFGPGTRLTVL.

The chain has TRBV3-1 (or the pseudogene TRBV3-2) and TRBJ2-7; D call uncertain. The CDR3 length is 16 residues. Trimming left V 3 bases short and J 3 bases short, with 18 bases between. Germline CDR1 reads LGHDT; CDR2 reads YNNKEL (reference sequence). CDR3 in amino acids: CASSQSGWLRGYEQYF. The CDR3, as DNA: TGTGCCAGCAGCCAGTCCGGTTGGTTAAGAGGCTACGAGCAGTACTTC.

This chain connects TRBV5-1 to TRBJ2-6; no clear D gene. CDR1 is SGHRS, CDR2 YFSETQ, per germline. The CDR3 extends over 15 amino acids. V was clipped by 1 base and J by 0 bases, with 5 bases between them. DNA of the CDR3: TGCGCCAGCAGCTTGTCCCTCTCTGGGGCCAACGTCCTGACTTTC. Translating gives CASSLSLSGANVLTF.